Listed here are 2 T cell receptor beta chains from one sample, sequenced in a study of T cells in localized non-small cell lung cancer. Libraries were prepared by immunoSEQ multiplex PCR; TCRdb keeps only in-frame clonotypes and omits some of them. In the table there are roughly 38,000 clones, around 87% of which are singletons. Material: peripheral blood, obtained before any cancer treatment. Receptors were obtained from a woman aged 18 to 55 with stage III lung adenocarcinoma.

This clone was seen only once. The gene calls are TRBV10-3 and TRBJ1-5; D is undetermined. The CDR3 sequence is 14 residues long. Deletions cut 8 bases from V and 3 bases from J, with 14 bases between. Germline loops: CDR1 ENHRY, CDR2 SYGVKD. CDR3 sequence reads: CAIGLTDSNQPQHF. CDR3 in DNA: TGTGCCATCGGCCTCACAGACTCCAATCAGCCCCAGCATTTT.

This chain connects TRBV19 to TRBJ2-3; TRBD1 matches at 11 bases. Germline V gene data show CDR1 as LNHDA and CDR2 as SQIVND (reference sequence). The CDR3 length is 15 residues. V shed 5 bases and J 4 bases; nucleotides not matched to a gene: 5. The CDR3 reads CASSPGQGASDTQYF. The CDR3 DNA is TGTGCCAGTAGTCCAGGACAGGGGGCTTCAGATACGCAGTATTTT.